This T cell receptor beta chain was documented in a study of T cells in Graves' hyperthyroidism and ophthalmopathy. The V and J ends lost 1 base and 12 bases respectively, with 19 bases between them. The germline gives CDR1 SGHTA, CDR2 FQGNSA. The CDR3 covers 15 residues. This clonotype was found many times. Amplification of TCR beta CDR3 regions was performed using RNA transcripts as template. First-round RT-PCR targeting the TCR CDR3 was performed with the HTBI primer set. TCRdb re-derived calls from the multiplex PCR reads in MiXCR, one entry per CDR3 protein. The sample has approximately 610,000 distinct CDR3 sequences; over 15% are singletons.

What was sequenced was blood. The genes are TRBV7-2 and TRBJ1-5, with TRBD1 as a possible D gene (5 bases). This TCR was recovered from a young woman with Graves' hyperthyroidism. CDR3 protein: CASSLGRPEGWRQHF. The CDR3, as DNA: TGTGCCAGCAGCTTAGGACGTCCGGAGGGGTGGCGCCAGCATTTT.